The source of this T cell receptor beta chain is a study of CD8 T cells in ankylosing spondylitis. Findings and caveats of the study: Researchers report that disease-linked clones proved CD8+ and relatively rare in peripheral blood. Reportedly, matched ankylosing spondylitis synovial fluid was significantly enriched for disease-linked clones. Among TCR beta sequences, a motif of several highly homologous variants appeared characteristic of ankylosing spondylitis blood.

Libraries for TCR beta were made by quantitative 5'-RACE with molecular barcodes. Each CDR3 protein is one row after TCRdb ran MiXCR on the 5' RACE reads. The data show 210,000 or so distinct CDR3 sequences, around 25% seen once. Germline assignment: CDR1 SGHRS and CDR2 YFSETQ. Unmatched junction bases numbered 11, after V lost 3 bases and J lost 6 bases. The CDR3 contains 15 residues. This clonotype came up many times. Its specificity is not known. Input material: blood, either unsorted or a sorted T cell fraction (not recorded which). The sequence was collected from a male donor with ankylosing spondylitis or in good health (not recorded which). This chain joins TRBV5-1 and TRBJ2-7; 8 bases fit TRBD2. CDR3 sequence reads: CASSSTSGTLGEQYF. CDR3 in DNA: TGCGCCAGCAGCTCCACTAGCGGCACCCTAGGCGAGCAGTACTTC.